The clone carrying this TCR beta chain came up a few times. Germline V lookup: CDR1 SQVTM, CDR2 ANQGSEA. This CDR3 has 13 amino acids. V was pared by 2 bases and J by 7 bases, with 15 bases between. Original processing notes: Amplification with reference gene primers provided the estimates of nucleated cell counts. TCRdb's copy holds only in-frame clones and misses some; the assay was immunoSEQ multiplex PCR. V, J and clone size were drawn from that table, and D and trimming were deduced from the DNA. The sample lists 100,000 or so clones; around 85% were seen once. The data belong to a study of blood T cell repertoires in COVID-19. About the study: Acute and convalescent COVID-19 samples came from the United States, Italy and Spain. Sources were T cells, B-cell-depleted T cells, or PBMCs; the material itself was cDNA or gDNA.

This receptor was obtained from a man in his forties or fifties with active or convalescent COVID-19. Material: peripheral blood. The V and J genes are TRBV29-1 and TRBJ2-7; unclear D gene. The CDR3 here is CSVESTVPSEQYF. DNA for the CDR3: TGCAGCGTTGAATCTACAGTGCCATCGGAGCAGTACTTC.